By proportion, the clone carrying this T cell receptor (beta chain) is large. Its target is not known. Other DNA sequences in the sample encode the same CDR3. These data originate in a study of T cells in tumors after PD-1 blockade. Study background: Patients had no prior checkpoint blockade, systemic immunosuppressants, or anti-cancer therapy within 4 weeks. Some patients also took daily vismodegib 150 mg during anti-PD-1 treatment.

Study-level results: Blood contained roughly two fifths of the tumor's TCR clonotypes.

Sequencing used immunoSEQ multiplex PCR; TCRdb keeps in-frame clones, though not all of them. The profile shows over 20,000 clones, over 80% of them singletons. This CDR3 contains 14 residues. V lost 1 base, J lost 2 bases, and 8 bases lay in between. Per the germline V gene, CDR1 is SGHNT and CDR2 is YENEEA. The clonotype comes from a human donor with basal cell carcinoma. The gene calls are TRBV11-3 and TRBJ1-1; perhaps TRBD1 as D (5 bases). The sequencing here drew on PBMCs, taken after anti-PD-1 treatment. CDR3 DNA sequence: TGTGCCAGCAGCTTAGGGGGACCCAACACTGAAGCTTTCTTT. It codes for CASSLGGPNTEAFF. The whole variable domain, filled in from reference TRBV11-3 and TRBJ1-1, reads EAGVVQSPRYKIIEKKQPVAFWCNPISGHNTLYWYLQNLGQGPELLIRYENEEAVDDSQLPKDRFSAERLKGVDSTLKIQPAELGDSAVYLCASSLGGPNTEAFFGQGTRLTVV.